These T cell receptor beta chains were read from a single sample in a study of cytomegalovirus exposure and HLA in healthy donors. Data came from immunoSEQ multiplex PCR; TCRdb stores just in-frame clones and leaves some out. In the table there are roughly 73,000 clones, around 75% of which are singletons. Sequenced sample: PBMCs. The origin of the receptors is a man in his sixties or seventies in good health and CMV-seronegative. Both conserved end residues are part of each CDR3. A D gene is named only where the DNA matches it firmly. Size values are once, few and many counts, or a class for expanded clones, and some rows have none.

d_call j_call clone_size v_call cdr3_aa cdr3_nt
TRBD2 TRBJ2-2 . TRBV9 CASSRRGGGPDTGELFF TGTGCCAGCAGCCGGAGGGGCGGGGGGCCGGACACCGGGGAGCTGTTTTTT
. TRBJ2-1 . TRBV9 CASSAKNGMSSEQFF TGTGCCAGCAGCGCGAAAAATGGTATGTCTAGCGAGCAGTTCTTC
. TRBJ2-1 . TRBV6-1 CASRNTPGLYNEQFF TGTGCCAGCAGAAATACACCGGGACTCTACAATGAGCAGTTCTTC
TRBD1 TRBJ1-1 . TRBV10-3 CAISEIGQGMNTEAFF TGTGCCATCAGTGAGATAGGACAGGGAATGAACACTGAAGCTTTCTTT
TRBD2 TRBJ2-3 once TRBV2 CARRGEGQRGDTQYF TGTGCCAGACGGGGTGAGGGGCAGCGGGGAGATACGCAGTATTTT
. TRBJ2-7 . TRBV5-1 CASSLGGSGYEQYF TGCGCCAGCAGCTTGGGGGGTAGCGGATACGAGCAGTACTTC
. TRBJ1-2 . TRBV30 CAWRGPSGYTF TGTGCCTGGAGGGGGCCCTCGGGCTACACCTTC
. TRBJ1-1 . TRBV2 CASSGLVEAFF TGTGCCAGCAGCGGACTGGTTGAAGCTTTCTTT
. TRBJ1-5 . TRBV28 CASSLSQSAGISNQPQHF TGTGCCAGCAGTTTATCCCAAAGTGCAGGCATCAGCAATCAGCCCCAGCATTTT
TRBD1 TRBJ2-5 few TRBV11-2 CASSRGQLKETQYF TGTGCCAGCAGCAGGGGACAGCTAAAAGAGACCCAGTACTTC
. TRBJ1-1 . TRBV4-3 CASSQEGSGNTEAFF TGCGCCAGCAGCCAAGAAGGCAGCGGGAACACTGAAGCTTTCTTT
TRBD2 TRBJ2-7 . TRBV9 CASSVDLAGEQYF TGTGCCAGCAGCGTAGACCTAGCGGGTGAGCAGTACTTC
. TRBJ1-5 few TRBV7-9 CASSASSGVSGQPQHF TGTGCCAGCAGCGCCAGTTCGGGGGTGTCGGGACAGCCCCAGCATTTT
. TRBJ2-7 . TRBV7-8 CASSQTQGYEQYF TGTGCCAGCAGCCAAACCCAGGGCTACGAGCAGTACTTC
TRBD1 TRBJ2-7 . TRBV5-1 CASSLGQGVGEQYF TGCGCCAGCAGCTTGGGACAGGGAGTTGGCGAGCAGTACTTC
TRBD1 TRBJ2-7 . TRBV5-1 CASGTGDSYEQYF TGCGCCAGTGGCACAGGGGACTCCTACGAGCAGTACTTC
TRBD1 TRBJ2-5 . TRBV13 CASTTRDRGREQYF TGTGCCAGCACCACCCGGGACAGGGGGCGAGAGCAGTACTTC
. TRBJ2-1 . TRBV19 CASRFDWSSYNEQFF TGTGCCAGTAGGTTTGACTGGAGCTCCTACAATGAGCAGTTCTTC
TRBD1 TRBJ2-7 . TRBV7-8 CASSPRQGMTEQYF TGTGCCAGCAGCCCGAGACAGGGGATGACCGAGCAGTACTTC
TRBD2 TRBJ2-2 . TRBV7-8 CASSYRTSANTGELFF TGTGCCAGCAGCTACCGGACTAGCGCAAACACCGGGGAGCTGTTTTTT
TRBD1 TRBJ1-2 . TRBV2 CASRDGQGGIAGYTF TGTGCCAGCAGAGACGGACAGGGGGGGATAGCTGGCTACACCTTC
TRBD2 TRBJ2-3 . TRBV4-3 CASSQAASGGYGRTDTQYF TGCGCCAGCAGCCAAGCGGCTAGCGGGGGATACGGGAGAACAGATACGCAGTATTTT
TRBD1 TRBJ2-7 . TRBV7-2 CASSPQGDLYEQYF TGTGCCAGCAGCCCCCAGGGGGATCTCTACGAGCAGTACTTC
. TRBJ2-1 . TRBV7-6 CASSLDQGKRDEQFF TGTGCCAGCAGCTTAGACCAGGGGAAACGGGATGAGCAGTTCTTC
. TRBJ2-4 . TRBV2 CASKQIKNIQYF TGTGCCAGCAAACAGATAAAAAACATTCAGTACTTC
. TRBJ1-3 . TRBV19 CASSPSGNTIYF TGTGCCAGTAGCCCGAGCGGAAACACCATATATTTT
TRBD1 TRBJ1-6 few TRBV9 CASSVAGQWNSPLHF TGTGCCAGCAGCGTCGCGGGACAGTGGAACTCACCCCTCCACTTT
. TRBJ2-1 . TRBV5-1 CASSLDGGSYNEQFF TGCGCCAGCAGCTTAGACGGGGGCTCCTACAATGAGCAGTTCTTC
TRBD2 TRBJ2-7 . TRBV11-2 CASSLGPVTSGGSYEQYF TGTGCCAGCAGCTTAGGCCCAGTTACTAGCGGGGGTTCCTACGAGCAGTACTTC
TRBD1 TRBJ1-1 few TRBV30 CAWSGRTGRMNTEAFF TGTGCCTGGAGTGGTAGGACAGGCCGTATGAACACTGAAGCTTTCTTT
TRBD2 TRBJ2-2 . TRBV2 CASTSTSGGLNTGELFF TGTGCCAGCACCTCGACTAGCGGGGGGCTAAACACCGGGGAGCTGTTTTTT
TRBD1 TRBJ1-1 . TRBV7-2 CASSLARGTGEAFF TGTGCCAGCAGCTTAGCGCGGGGGACAGGGGAAGCTTTCTTT
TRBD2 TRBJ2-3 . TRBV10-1 CASSDWSSGSSDTQYF TGCGCCAGCAGTGATTGGTCTAGCGGGAGTTCAGATACGCAGTATTTT
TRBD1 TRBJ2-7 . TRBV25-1 CASNRGLEQYF TGTGCCAGCAACAGGGGGCTGGAGCAGTACTTC
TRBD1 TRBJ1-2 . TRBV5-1 CASSLIRDSGLKNYGYTF TGCGCCAGCAGCTTGATCCGGGACAGCGGACTAAAAAACTATGGCTACACCTTC
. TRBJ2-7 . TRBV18 CASSSGSFPYEQYF TGTGCCAGCTCATCCGGGTCGTTCCCCTACGAGCAGTACTTC
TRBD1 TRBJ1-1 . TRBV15 CATSRWTGGYSEAFF TGTGCCACCAGCAGATGGACAGGGGGCTACTCTGAAGCTTTCTTT
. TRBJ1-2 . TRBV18 CASSGESDYGYTF TGTGCCAGCTCAGGCGAGAGCGACTATGGCTACACCTTC
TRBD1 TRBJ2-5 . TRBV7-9 CARDRDRGRKETQYF TGTGCCAGGGACCGGGACAGGGGACGGAAAGAGACCCAGTACTTC
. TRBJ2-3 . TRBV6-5 CASSYRAGTQYF TGTGCCAGCAGTTACCGGGCGGGGACGCAGTATTTT
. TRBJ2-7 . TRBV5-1 CASSENGGQSNSEQYF TGCGCCAGCAGCGAGAACGGGGGACAGTCGAACTCCGAGCAGTACTTC
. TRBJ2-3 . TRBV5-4 CASSSQTSTDTQYF TGTGCCAGCAGCTCCCAGACAAGCACAGATACGCAGTATTTT
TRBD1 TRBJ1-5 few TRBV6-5 CASRTGDLPQHF TGTGCCAGCCGGACAGGGGATCTGCCCCAGCATTTT
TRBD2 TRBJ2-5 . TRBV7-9 CASSFSGGQETQYF TGTGCCAGCAGCTTTAGCGGGGGGCAGGAGACCCAGTACTTC
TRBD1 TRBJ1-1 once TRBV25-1 CASSDSTGWVGTEAFF TGTGCCAGCAGTGATTCGACAGGGTGGGTTGGCACTGAAGCTTTCTTT